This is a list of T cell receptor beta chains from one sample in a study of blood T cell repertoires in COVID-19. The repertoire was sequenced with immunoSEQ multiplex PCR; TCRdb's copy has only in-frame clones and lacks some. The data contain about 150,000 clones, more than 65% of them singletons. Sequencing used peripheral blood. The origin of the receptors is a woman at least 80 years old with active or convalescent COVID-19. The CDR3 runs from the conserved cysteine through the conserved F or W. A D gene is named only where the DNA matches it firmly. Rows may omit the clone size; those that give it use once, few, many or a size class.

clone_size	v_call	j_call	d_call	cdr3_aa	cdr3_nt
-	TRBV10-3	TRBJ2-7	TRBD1	CAISAPQTGALYEQYF	TGTGCCATCAGTGCCCCGCAGACAGGGGCCCTTTACGAGCAGTACTTC
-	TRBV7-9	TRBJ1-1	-	CASSLVSYSRGAGTEAFF	TGTGCCAGCAGCTTAGTTTCTTATAGCCGGGGGGCGGGTACTGAAGCTTTCTTT
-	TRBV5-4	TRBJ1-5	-	CASSSDMSGQPQHF	TGTGCCAGCAGCTCGGATATGTCGGGTCAGCCCCAGCATTTT
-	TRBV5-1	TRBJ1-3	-	CASSSQGFSGNTIYF	TGCGCCAGCAGCTCACAGGGTTTTTCGGGAAACACCATATATTTT
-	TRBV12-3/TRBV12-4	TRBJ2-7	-	CASSLKQTYEQYF	TGTGCCAGCAGTTTAAAACAGACCTACGAGCAGTACTTC
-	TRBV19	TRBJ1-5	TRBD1	CASSDRGSNQPQHF	TGTGCCAGTAGCGACAGGGGGAGCAATCAGCCCCAGCATTTT
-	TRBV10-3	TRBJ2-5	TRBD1	CAISPITGGGETQYF	TGTGCCATCAGCCCCATAACAGGGGGCGGTGAGACCCAGTACTTC
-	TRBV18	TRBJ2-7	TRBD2	CASSPPGLAGAHEQYF	TGTGCCAGCTCACCACCGGGACTAGCGGGAGCTCACGAGCAGTACTTC
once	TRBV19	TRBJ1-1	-	CASSRAGDVYEAFF	TGTGCCAGTAGTAGGGCAGGCGACGTCTATGAAGCTTTCTTT
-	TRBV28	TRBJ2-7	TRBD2	CASSLWSAGLAPSSYEQYF	TGTGCCAGCAGTTTATGGAGCGCGGGACTAGCGCCGAGCTCCTACGAGCAGTACTTC
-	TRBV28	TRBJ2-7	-	CASSLSTGRGVGEQYF	TGTGCCAGCAGTTTATCGACCGGGAGAGGGGTTGGGGAGCAGTACTTC
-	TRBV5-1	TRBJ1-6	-	CASSLDRDNSPLHF	TGCGCCAGCAGCTTGGACAGGGACAATTCACCCCTCCACTTT
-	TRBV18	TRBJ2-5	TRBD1	CASSSRRGQGTETQYF	TGTGCCAGCTCATCACGTCGGGGACAGGGGACAGAGACCCAGTACTTC
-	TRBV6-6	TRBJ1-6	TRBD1	CASSYSTGPYNSPLHF	TGTGCCAGCAGTTATTCGACAGGGCCCTATAATTCACCCCTCCACTTT
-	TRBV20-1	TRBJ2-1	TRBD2	CSASGRENWGNEQFF	TGCAGTGCTAGTGGGCGGGAGAATTGGGGCAATGAGCAGTTCTTC
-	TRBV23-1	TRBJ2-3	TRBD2	CASSRRGRVSSTDTQYF	TGCGCCAGCAGTCGGCGCGGGAGGGTTTCTAGCACAGATACGCAGTATTTT
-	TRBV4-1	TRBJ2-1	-	CASSQDPSSYNEQFF	TGCGCCAGCAGCCAAGATCCGAGCTCCTACAATGAGCAGTTCTTC
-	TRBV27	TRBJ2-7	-	CASSSGLYEQYF	TGTGCCAGCAGTTCGGGACTCTACGAGCAGTACTTC
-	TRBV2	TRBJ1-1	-	CASSEEQSYTEAFF	TGTGCCAGCAGTGAAGAACAGAGCTACACTGAAGCTTTCTTT
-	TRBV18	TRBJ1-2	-	CASSPSSGTTNYGYTF	TGTGCCAGCTCACCTTCATCTGGGACAACTAACTATGGCTACACCTTC